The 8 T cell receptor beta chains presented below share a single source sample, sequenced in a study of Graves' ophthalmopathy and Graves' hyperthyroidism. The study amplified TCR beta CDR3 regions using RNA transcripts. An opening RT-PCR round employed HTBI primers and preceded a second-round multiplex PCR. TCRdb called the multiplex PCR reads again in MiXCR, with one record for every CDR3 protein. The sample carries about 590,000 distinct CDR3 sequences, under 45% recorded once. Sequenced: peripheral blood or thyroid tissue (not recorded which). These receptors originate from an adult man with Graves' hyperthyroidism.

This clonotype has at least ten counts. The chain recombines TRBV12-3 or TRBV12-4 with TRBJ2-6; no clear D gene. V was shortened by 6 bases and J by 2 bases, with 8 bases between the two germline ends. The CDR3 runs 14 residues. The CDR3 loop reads CASSQTAGANVLTF. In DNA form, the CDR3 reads TGTGCCAGCAGCCAAACGGCTGGGGCCAACGTCCTGACTTTC.

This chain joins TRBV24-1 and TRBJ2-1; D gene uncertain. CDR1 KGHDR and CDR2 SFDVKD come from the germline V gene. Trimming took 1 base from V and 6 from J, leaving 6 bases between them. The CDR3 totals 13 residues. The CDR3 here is CATSDFVGNEQFF. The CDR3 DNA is TGTGCCACCAGTGATTTTGTGGGCAATGAGCAGTTCTTC.

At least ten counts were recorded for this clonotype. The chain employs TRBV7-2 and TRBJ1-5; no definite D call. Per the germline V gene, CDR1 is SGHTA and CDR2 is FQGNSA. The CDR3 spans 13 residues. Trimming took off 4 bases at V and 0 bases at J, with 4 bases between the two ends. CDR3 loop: CASSSYSNQPQHF. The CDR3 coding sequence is TGTGCCAGCAGCTCCTATAGCAATCAGCCCCAGCATTTT.

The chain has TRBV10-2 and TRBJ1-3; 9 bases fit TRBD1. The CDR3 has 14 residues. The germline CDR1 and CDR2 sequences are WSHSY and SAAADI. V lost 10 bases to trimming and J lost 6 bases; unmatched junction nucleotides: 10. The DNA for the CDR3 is TGCGCCACTAAGACAGGGGGGGCCGTAAACACCATATATTTT. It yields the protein CATKTGGAVNTIYF.

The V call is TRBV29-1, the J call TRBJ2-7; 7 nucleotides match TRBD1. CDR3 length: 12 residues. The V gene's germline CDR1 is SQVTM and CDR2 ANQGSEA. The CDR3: CSAIATGYEQYF. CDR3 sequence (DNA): TGCAGTGCTATCGCGACAGGGTATGAGCAGTACTTC.

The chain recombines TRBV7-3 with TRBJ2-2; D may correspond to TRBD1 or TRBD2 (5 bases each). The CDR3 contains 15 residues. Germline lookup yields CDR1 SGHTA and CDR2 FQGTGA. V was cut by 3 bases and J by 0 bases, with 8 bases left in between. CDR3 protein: CASSFLGANTGELFF. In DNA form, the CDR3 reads TGTGCCAGCAGCTTCCTGGGGGCGAACACCGGGGAGCTGTTTTTT.

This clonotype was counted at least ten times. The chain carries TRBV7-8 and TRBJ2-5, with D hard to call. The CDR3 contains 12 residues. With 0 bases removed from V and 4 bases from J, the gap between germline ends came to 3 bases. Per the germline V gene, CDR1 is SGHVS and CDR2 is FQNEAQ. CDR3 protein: CASSLALETQYF. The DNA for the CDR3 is TGTGCCAGCAGCTTAGCGTTAGAGACCCAGTACTTC.

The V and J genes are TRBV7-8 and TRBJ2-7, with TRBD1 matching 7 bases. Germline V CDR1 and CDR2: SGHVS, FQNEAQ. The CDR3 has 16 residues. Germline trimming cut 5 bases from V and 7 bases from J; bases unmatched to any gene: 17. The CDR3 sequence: CASSPRLGTVPGEQYF. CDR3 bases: TGTGCCAGCAGCCCCCGTTTAGGGACAGTCCCGGGAGAGCAGTACTTC.